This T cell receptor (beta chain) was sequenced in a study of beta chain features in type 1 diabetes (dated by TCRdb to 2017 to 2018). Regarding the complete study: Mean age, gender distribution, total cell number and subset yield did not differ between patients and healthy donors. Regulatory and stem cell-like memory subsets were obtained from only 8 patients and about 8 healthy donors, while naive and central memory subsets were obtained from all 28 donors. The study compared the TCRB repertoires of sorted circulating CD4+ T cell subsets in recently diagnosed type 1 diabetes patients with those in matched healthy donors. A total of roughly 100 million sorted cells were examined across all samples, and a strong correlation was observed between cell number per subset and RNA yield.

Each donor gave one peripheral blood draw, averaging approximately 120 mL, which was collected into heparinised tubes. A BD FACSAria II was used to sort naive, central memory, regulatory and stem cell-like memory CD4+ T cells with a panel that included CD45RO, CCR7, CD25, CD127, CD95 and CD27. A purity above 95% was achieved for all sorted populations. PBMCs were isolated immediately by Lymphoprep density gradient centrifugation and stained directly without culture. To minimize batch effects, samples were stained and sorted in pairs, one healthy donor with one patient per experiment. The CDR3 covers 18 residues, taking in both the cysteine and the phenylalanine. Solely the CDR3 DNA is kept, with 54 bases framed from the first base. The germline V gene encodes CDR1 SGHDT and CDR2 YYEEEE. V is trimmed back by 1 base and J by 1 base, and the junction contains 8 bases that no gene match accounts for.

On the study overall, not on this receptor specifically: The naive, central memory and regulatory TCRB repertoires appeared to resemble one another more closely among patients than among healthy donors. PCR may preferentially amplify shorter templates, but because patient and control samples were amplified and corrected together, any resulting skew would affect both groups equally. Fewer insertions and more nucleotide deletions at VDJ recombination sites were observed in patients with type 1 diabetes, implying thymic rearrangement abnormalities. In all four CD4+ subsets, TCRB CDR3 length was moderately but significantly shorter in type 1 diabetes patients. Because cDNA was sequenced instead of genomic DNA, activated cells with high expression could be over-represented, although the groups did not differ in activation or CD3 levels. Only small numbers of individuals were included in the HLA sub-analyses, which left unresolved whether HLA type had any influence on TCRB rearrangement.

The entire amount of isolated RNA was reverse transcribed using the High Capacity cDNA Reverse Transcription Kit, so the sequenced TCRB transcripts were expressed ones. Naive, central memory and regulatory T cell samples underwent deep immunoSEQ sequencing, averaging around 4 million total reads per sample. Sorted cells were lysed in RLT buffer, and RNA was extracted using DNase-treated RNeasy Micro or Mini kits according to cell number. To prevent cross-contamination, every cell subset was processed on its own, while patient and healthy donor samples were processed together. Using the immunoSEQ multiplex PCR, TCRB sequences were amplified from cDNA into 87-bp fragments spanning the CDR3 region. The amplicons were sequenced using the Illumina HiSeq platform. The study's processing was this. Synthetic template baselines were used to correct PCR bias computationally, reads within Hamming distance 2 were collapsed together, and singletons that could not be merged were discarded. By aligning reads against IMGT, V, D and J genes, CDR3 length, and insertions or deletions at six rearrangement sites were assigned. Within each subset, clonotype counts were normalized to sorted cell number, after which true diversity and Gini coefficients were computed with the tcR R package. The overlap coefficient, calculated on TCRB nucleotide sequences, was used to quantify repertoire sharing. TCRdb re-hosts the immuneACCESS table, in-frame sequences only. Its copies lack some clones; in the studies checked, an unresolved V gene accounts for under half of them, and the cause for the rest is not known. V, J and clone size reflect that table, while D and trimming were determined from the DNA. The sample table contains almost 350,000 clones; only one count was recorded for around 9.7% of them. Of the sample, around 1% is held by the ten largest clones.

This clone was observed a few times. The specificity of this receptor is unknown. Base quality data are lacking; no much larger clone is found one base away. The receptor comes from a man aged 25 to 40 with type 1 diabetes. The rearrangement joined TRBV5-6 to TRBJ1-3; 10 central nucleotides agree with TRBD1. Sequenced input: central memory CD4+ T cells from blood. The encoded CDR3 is CASSLLGGQGNSGNTIYF. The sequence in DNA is TGTGCCAGCAGCTTGTTAGGGGGACAGGGGAATTCTGGAAACACCATATATTTT.